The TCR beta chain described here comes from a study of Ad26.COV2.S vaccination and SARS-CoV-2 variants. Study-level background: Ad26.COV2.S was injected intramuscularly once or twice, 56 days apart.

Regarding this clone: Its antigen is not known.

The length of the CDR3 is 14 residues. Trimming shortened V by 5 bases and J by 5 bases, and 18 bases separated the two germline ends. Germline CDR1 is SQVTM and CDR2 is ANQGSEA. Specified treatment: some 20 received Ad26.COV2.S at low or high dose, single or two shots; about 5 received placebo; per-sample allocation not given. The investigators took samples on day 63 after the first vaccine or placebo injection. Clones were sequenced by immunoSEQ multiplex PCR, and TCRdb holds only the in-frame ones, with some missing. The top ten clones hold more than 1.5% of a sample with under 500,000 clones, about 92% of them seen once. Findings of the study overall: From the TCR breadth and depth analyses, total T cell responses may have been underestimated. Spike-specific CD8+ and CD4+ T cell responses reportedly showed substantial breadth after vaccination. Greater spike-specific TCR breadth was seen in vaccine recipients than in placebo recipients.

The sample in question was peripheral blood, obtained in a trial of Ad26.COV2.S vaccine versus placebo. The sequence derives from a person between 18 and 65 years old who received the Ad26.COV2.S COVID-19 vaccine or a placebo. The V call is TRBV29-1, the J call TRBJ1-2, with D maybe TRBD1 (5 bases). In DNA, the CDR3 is TGCAGCGTTCGATCTACCGGGACGGATTATGGCTACACCTTC. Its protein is CSVRSTGTDYGYTF. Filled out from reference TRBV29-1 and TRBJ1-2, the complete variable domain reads SAVISQKPSRDICQRGTSLTIQCQVDSQVTMMFWYRQQPGQSLTLIATANQGSEATYESGFVIDKFPISRPNLTFSTLTVSNMSPEDSSIYLCSVRSTGTDYGYTFGSGTRLTVV.